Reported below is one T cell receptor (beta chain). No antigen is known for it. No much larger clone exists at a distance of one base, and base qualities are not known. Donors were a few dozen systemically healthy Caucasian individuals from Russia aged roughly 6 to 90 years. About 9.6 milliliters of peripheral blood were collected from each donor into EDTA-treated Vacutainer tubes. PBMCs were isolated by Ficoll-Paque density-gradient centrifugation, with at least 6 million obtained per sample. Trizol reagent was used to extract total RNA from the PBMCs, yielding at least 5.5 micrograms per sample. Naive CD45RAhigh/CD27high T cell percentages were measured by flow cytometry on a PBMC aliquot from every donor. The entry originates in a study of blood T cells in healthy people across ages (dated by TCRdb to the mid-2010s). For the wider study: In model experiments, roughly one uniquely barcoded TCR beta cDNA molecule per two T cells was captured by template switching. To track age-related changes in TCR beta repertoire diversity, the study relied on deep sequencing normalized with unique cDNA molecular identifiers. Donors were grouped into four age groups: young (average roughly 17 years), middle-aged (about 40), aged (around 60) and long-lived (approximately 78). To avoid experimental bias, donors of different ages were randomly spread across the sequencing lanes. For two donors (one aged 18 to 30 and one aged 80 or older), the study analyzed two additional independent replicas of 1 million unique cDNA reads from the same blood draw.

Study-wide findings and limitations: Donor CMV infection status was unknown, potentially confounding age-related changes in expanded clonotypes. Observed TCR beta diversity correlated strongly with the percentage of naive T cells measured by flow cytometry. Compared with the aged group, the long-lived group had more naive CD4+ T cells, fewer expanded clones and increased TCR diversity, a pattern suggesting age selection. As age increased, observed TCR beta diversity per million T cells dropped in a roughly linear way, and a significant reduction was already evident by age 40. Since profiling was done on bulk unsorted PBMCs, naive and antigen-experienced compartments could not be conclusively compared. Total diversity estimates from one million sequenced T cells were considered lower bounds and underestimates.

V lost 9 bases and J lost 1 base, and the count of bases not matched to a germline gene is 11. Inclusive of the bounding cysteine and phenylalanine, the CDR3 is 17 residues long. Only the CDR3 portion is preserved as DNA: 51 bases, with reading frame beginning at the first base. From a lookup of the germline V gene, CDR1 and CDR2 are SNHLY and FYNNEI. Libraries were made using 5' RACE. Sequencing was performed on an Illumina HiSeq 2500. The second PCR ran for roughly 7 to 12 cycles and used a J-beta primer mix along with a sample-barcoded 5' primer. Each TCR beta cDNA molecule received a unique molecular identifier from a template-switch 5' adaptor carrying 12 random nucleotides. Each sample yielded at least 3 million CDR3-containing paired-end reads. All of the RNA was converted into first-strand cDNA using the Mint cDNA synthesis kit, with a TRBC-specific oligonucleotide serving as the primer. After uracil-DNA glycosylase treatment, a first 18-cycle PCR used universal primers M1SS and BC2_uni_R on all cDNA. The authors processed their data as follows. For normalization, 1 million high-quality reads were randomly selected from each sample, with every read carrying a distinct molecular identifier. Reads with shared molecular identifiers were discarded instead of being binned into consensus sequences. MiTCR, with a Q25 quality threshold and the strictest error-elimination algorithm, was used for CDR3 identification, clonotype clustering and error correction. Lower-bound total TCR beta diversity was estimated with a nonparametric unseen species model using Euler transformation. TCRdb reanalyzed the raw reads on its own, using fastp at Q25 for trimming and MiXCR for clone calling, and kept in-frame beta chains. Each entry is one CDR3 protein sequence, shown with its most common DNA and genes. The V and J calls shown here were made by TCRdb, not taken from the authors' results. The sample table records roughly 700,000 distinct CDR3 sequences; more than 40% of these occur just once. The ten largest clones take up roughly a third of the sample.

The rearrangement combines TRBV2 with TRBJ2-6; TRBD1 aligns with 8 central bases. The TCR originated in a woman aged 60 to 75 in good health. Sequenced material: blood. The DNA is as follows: TGTGCCAGTTGTACAGGACAGGGAGTATCTGGGGCCAACGTCCTGACTTTC. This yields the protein CASCTGQGVSGANVLTF.